The sequence of this TCR beta chain was determined in a study of early T cells in non-severe SARS-CoV-2 infection (TCRdb year 2021). Turning to the overall study: TCR sequencing used bulk RNA from unsorted whole blood, so alpha and beta chains could not be paired.

This clonotype was picked up many times. Its antigen has not been determined. No much larger clone exists at a distance of one base, and base qualities are not known. From V the trimming removes 4 bases and from J it removes 7 bases, while the gene matches leave 16 bases of the junction unaccounted for. From cysteine to phenylalanine, the CDR3 is 17 amino acids long. The only DNA kept is the CDR3, 51 bases in frame from the first base. Via the germline V gene, CDR1 is SGHVS and CDR2 FQNEAQ. Set within a cohort of healthcare workers in London, UK, this nested case-control study involved weekly PCR testing of nasopharyngeal swabs along with blood sampling. Healthcare workers were enrolled in the week of the UK lockdown, from 23 to 31 March 2020, and were followed every week for up to 16 weeks. The protocol used for the library was 5' RACE. For sequencing, a NextSeq 500 was employed. In the TCR library protocol, unique molecular identifiers were attached to individual cDNA molecules to correct for PCR bias and sequencing error. Sequencing covered both TCR alpha and beta chains, and within each sample the abundances of alpha and beta sequences were tightly co-correlated. From the authors' description of their analysis: V gene, J gene and CDR3 annotation of TCR sequences was performed with Decombinator V4. Expanded TCRs were defined as changing significantly between any two time points under a Poisson model with p below 0.0001. Abundances of TCRs were expressed as counts per million after normalisation to the total number of TCRs sequenced in each sample. TRAV1-2 paired with TRAJ12, TRAJ20 or TRAJ33 defined MAIT TCRs, while TRAV10 paired with TRAJ18 defined iNKT TCRs. VDJdb, accessed 1 November 2021, was searched for CMV, EBV and SARS-CoV-2 annotated TCRs, excluding TCRs annotated for multiple antigens. Using fastp trimming at Q25 and MiXCR clonotype assembly, TCRdb reanalyzed the public sequencing data and kept in-frame beta chains. Every entry covers one CDR3 protein and lists the most common genes and DNA from its rows. The V and J calls reflect TCRdb's pipeline rather than the authors' work. The sample yields about 31,000 distinct CDR3 sequences; under 6.5% were counted once. Clones ranked in the top ten supply roughly 5.4% of the sample.

Paper-wide results and their limitations: VDJdb matching was skewed toward anti-spike CD8 responses and likely underestimated virus-specific expansions, missing private and CD4 specificities.

The clonotype was recovered from an adult who was a healthcare worker with PCR-confirmed SARS-CoV-2 infection or an uninfected control (not recorded which). Sequenced sample: whole blood. The chain was built from TRBV7-8 and TRBJ1-2; a stretch of 9 junction bases matches TRBD1. The CDR3 is CASSSLGTGKLGPGYTF. The DNA sequence reads TGTGCCAGCAGCTCTTTAGGGACAGGGAAATTGGGTCCTGGCTACACCTTC.